The T cell receptor beta chain described here comes from a study of CD4 T cells in relation to SARS-CoV-2 and coronaviruses (dated by TCRdb to about 2021). Regarding the study in general: In the ViraFEST assay, PBMCs were cultured with antigen for under 12 days, after which TCR beta CDR3s were sequenced to identify antigen-specific clonal expansions. The Adaptive Biotechnologies TCR-sequencing kit was used for samples from a few pre-COVID donors and for the naive versus memory experiments, whereas the other data were Illumina-based. The full convalescent cohort of about a dozen patients had a median age of roughly 35 years, ranging from roughly 20 to 75 years. The approximately 12 convalescent patients included 8 males and 4 females; two subjects were Hispanic. At the level of individual TCR clonotypes, the study measured memory CD4+ T cell crossreactivity between SARS-CoV-2 spike protein and common cold coronavirus spike proteins. Expansion assays from other donors in the study were sequenced with a different, Illumina-based TCR-beta assay. Shared crossreactive spike epitopes were mapped to their HLA restriction using patient-derived lymphoblastoid cell lines. What the study reported, not specific to this receptor: Crossreactive clones showed significantly weaker SARS-CoV-2-driven expansion than monoreactive clones, consistent with antigenic imprinting. The study was constrained by small numbers of patients and of tested TCRs. Naive versus memory sequencing indicated that memory recall responses, rather than primary responses primed during culture, are detected by the assay. Because no donor provided both pre-pandemic and post-infection samples, tracing the source of pre-existing responses was limited. Since the crossreactivity analysis centred on spike protein, crossreactivity against other viral proteins was not assessed. In about 61% of donors, memory CD4+ clonotypes turned up that crossrecognized SARS-CoV-2 and at least one common cold coronavirus spike.

To separate naive from memory CD4+ T cells, cryopreserved PBMCs first underwent CD4 enrichment and then EasySep naive CD4+ T cell enrichment. Sorted naive or memory CD4+ T cells (approximately 91,000) were cultured 1:1 with T cell-depleted PBMCs and CEF peptides for 10 days. In general, triplicate replicate wells were used for every peptide culture condition. PBMCs were isolated from leukapheresis product or whole blood by Ficoll-Paque PLUS gradient centrifugation. PBMCs were either cryopreserved at -140°C or used fresh in the expansion assay. The QIAamp Micro DNA Kit was used to extract genomic DNA from the CD4+ T cells. From the germline V gene (reference sequence), CDR1 is MNHEY and CDR2 is SMNVEV. Reading from cysteine to phenylalanine, the CDR3 counts 16 amino acids. This entry keeps only the CDR3 DNA: 48 bases, framed from base 1. The V end gives up 5 bases and the J end 1 base, leaving 8 bases in the junction not matched to a gene.

For this clone: Its recognized antigen is unknown. Base qualities are not recorded, but no much larger clone differs from it by a single base.

DNA from CEF-cultured naive and memory CD4+ T cells underwent immunoSEQ TCR-beta sequencing at survey level. In the authors' own workflow: During preprocessing, nonproductive sequences were removed, along with CDR3s that did not begin with C, did not end with F or W, or were shorter than 7 amino acids. The MANAFEST web app was used to call antigen-specific clonotypes on the basis of expansion compared with the reference and with other culture wells. To be counted as positive, a clone had to show significant expansion compared with the reference culture, at an FDR below 0.05, in 2 of 3 replicate wells. To be called positive, a clone also had to show significant expansion compared with every other tandem well and an odds ratio greater than 5. Cultured and uncultured naive and memory CD4+ repertoires were searched for previously identified spike- and CEF-reactive CDR3s. After three terminal residues were trimmed from each end, CDR3 homology was quantified as pairwise Levenshtein distance using the stringdist R package. Imported from immuneACCESS, the table was reduced by TCRdb to in-frame sequences with V and J called. These copies leave out some clones; in studies compared against another copy, an unresolved V gene accounts for under half, and the cause of the remainder is not known. V and J calls and clone size are copied from that table; D and trimming were computed from the DNA. The sample table holds about 41,000 clones, of which less than 85% were seen once. The ten largest account for over 4% of the sample.

The receptor was isolated from an adult with COVID-19. The sequenced material came from naive CD4+ T cells from PBMCs, cultured in vitro. Reading the label with the study, this specimen's cell subset or site is: naive CD4+ T cells isolated by negative enrichment. The receptor chain draws on TRBV27 and TRBJ2-5; 9 central bases correspond to TRBD2. The DNA reads TGTGCCAGCAGTCTGGTAGCGGGAGCCACCCAAGAGACCCAGTACTTC. This encodes CASSLVAGATQETQYF.